The entry below gives a single TCR beta chain sequence along with its context. V was clipped by 0 bases and J by 0 bases, with 11 bases between them. This CDR3 region has 16 residues. CDR1 is SGHTA and CDR2 is FQGNSA in the germline V gene. Categorization into cohorts depended on clinical history that participants reported. Source study methods: Amplified reference gene primers provided the basis for estimating nucleated cell counts. The data were produced by immunoSEQ multiplex PCR, yet TCRdb's version contains in-frame clones alone and is incomplete. The DNA gave D and trimming, while V, J and clone size come from that table. The data contain fewer than 250,000 clones, under 80% of them singletons. The data are from a study of blood T cell repertoires in COVID-19. Study-level information: From the United States, Italy and Spain came samples of acute and convalescent COVID-19. In each case, the material was cDNA or gDNA derived from T cells, B-cell-depleted T cells, or PBMCs.

What was sequenced was PBMCs or T cells enriched from blood (not recorded which). The receptor was isolated from a woman in her forties or fifties with acute COVID-19. The chain links TRBV7-2 to TRBJ1-1; no firm D call. CDR3 amino acids: CASSLASDFMNTEAFF. In DNA, the CDR3 is TGTGCCAGCAGCTTAGCCTCAGACTTCATGAACACTGAAGCTTTCTTT. Complete variable domain (other parts from reference TRBV7-2 and TRBJ1-1): GAGVSQSPSNKVTEKGKDVELRCDPISGHTALYWYRQSLGQGLEFLIYFQGNSAPDKSGLPSDRFSAERTGGSVSTLTIQRTQQEDSAVYLCASSLASDFMNTEAFFGQGTRLTVV.